The clone carrying this T cell receptor beta chain was observed a few times. Vbeta (60) and Jbeta (13) primers were used in the PCR. Some clones are missing from TCRdb's copy, which holds only in-frame ones; the method was immunoSEQ multiplex PCR. The sample has about 130,000 clones; more than 60% are singletons. This sample was taken from a study of cytomegalovirus exposure and HLA in healthy donors. The clonotype was recovered from a middle-aged woman in good health and CMV-seronegative. The sequencing sample was made of PBMCs.

CDR3 coding DNA: TGCGCCAGCAGTGAGTCGATTACGCGGGAGGAGGGCGAGCAGTACTTC. It encodes CASSESITREEGEQYF. The chain recombines TRBV10-2 with TRBJ2-7; 8 bases map to TRBD2. The germline V gene has CDR1 WSHSY and CDR2 SAAADI. J was trimmed by 6 bases and V by 0 bases; bases with no gene match: 10. The CDR3 spans 16 residues.